The present TCR beta chain was sequenced within a study of beta chain features in type 1 diabetes. All sorted populations exceeded 95% purity. The sequenced template was cDNA made from the entire isolated RNA. The repertoire was sequenced with immunoSEQ multiplex PCR; TCRdb's copy has only in-frame clones and lacks some. The table has 970,000 or so clones, 15% to 20% seen once. Study observations and caveats: Naive, central memory and regulatory TCRB repertoires appeared more similar among patients than healthy donors. Shorter templates may be favored by PCR, equally so in patients and controls.

The CDR3 is made up of 17 amino acids. Trimming removed 4 bases from V and 0 bases from J, with 19 bases in between. The germline V gene encodes CDR1 SGDLS and CDR2 YYNGEE. This clone was picked up a small number of times. Its antigen is not known. The genes are TRBV9 and TRBJ1-1, with unresolved D. Specimen: naive CD4+ T cells from blood. The sequence derives from a young woman in good health. The CDR3: CASSPEPRWPMNTEAFF. The DNA of the CDR3 is TGTGCCAGCAGCCCAGAGCCCCGTTGGCCCATGAACACTGAAGCTTTCTTT.